Below are 10 T cell receptor beta chains sequenced from a single sample in a study of blood T cell repertoires in COVID-19. TCRdb keeps only in-frame clones here, not all; method: immunoSEQ multiplex PCR. The data contain some 240,000 clones, approximately 84% of them singletons. The sequenced sample was PBMCs or T cells enriched from blood (not recorded which). The receptors originated from a woman in her thirties or forties with acute COVID-19.

The rearrangement links TRBV5-1 to TRBJ2-7; TRBD2 might be the D (6 bases). CDR3 length equals 12 residues. Trimming took off 4 bases at V and 7 bases at J, with 12 bases between the two ends. Germline lookup yields CDR1 SGHRS and CDR2 YFSETQ. The CDR3 is CASSPARGEQYF. The CDR3 region has the DNA TGCGCCAGCAGCCCCGCCCGGGGGGAGCAGTACTTC.

This rearrangement joins TRBV6-5 to TRBJ1-2; D is ambiguous. Trimming removed 6 bases from V and 3 bases from J, with 8 bases in between. Germline CDR1 MNHEY, CDR2 SVGAGI. This CDR3 has 12 residues. CDR3 bases: TGTGCCAGCAGACACCTCGACTATGGCTACACCTTC. It is translated as CASRHLDYGYTF.

This clone was seen a single time. V and J are TRBV19 and TRBJ2-7; TRBD2 aligns across 10 bases. This CDR3 contains 14 residues. Germline lookup yields CDR1 LNHDA and CDR2 SQIVND (reference sequence). The V gene end was trimmed by 6 bases and the J gene end by 0 bases; junction bases not matched to a gene: 2. The CDR3: CASRPSGSSYEQYF. The CDR3 DNA sequence: TGTGCCAGTAGGCCTAGCGGGAGCTCCTACGAGCAGTACTTC.

This clone appeared a single time. The chain carries TRBV18 and TRBJ2-1; 9 bases are a match to TRBD2. The CDR3 sequence is 14 residues long. V shed 8 bases and J 8 bases; nucleotides not matched to a gene: 10. The germline V gene has CDR1 KGHSH and CDR2 LQKENI. The DNA for the CDR3 is TGTGCCAGCCGGGCTAGCGGGGTGACAGATGAGCAGTTCTTC. Protein sequence: CASRASGVTDEQFF.

The chain combines TRBV19 with TRBJ1-2, with 12 bases matching TRBD1. This CDR3 has 15 amino acids. CDR1 and CDR2 from the germline V gene are LNHDA and SQIVND (reference sequence). V lost 3 bases, J lost 5 bases, and 4 bases stayed unmatched. The CDR3 nucleotides read TGTGCCAGTAGTATCGGGGGACAGGGGGCGTATGGCTACACCTTC. Amino acid sequence: CASSIGGQGAYGYTF.

The CDR3, as DNA: TGTGCCATCAGTGAGAGCGGAGGCTCCTACAATGAGCAGTTCTTC. This codes for CAISESGGSYNEQFF. The chain joins TRBV10-3 to TRBJ2-1; D might be TRBD2 (5 bases). This CDR3 is built from 15 residues. From germline, CDR1 is ENHRY and CDR2 SYGVKD. The germline V and J ends were trimmed by 2 bases and 0 bases, with 8 bases remaining between them.

The gene calls are TRBV7-2 and TRBJ2-1, with D hard to call. There are 12 residues in the CDR3. Germline V lookup: CDR1 SGHTA, CDR2 FQGNSA. With 5 bases removed from V and 9 bases from J, the gap between germline ends came to 11 bases. Here the CDR3 DNA reads TGTGCCAGCAGCCGCCCTAGGTTTGAGCAGTTCTTC. It specifies CASSRPRFEQFF.

The rearrangement uses TRBV5-1 and TRBJ1-2; TRBD1 aligns across 8 bases. V shed 4 bases, J shed 4 bases, and the junction held 6 bases outside the gene matches. CDR1 and CDR2 (germline): SGHRS, YFSETQ. The CDR3 is 14 residues long. This CDR3 reads CASSQDRAVYGYTF. CDR3 DNA sequence: TGCGCCAGCAGCCAGGACAGGGCTGTCTATGGCTACACCTTC.

The chain links TRBV7-9 to TRBJ2-3; D remains unclear. Between the trimmed V and J ends, which lost 4 bases and 0 bases, there was a span of 14 bases. The CDR3 runs 16 residues. In germline, CDR1 is SEHNR, CDR2 FQNEAQ (reference sequence). The DNA for the CDR3 is TGTGCCAGCAGCTCTTCAACTGAGACTAGCACAGATACGCAGTATTTT. Protein product: CASSSSTETSTDTQYF.

The chain employs TRBV6-1 and TRBJ2-7, with no clear D. The germline CDR1 and CDR2 sequences are MNHNS and SASEGT. Trimming took off 1 base at V and 4 bases at J, with 5 bases between the two ends. CDR3 size: 12 residues. The CDR3 sequence is CASSEVYYEQYF. For the CDR3, the DNA is TGTGCCAGCAGTGAAGTATATTACGAGCAGTACTTC.